This passage covers 28 T cell receptor beta chains from one sample sequenced in a study of shared clonotypes between healthy human individuals. The protocol was immunoSEQ multiplex PCR, while the TCRdb copy is restricted to in-frame clones and leaves out a portion. The data hold about 2 million clones, with 85% to 95% observed a single time. The specimen was naive CD4+ T cells sorted from blood. Subset described: CD45RA+ positively selected. These TCRs come from a man aged 18 to 29 in good health.

The V call is TRBV9, the J call TRBJ2-1; 10 bases agree with TRBD2. This CDR3 region has 19 residues. V lost 0 bases to trimming and J lost 0 bases; unmatched junction nucleotides: 9. CDR1 is SGDLS and CDR2 is YYNGEE in the germline V gene. Here the CDR3 DNA reads TGTGCCAGCAGCGTAGTGGCTAGCGGGGGCCTTTTCTCCTACAATGAGCAGTTCTTC. Translation: CASSVVASGGLFSYNEQFF. Full variable domain (outside the CDR3, taken from reference TRBV9 and TRBJ2-1): DSGVTQTPKHLITATGQRVTLRCSPRSGDLSVYWYQQSLDQGLQFLIQYYNGEERAKGNILERFSAQQFPDLHSELNLSSLELGDSALYFCASSVVASGGLFSYNEQFFGPGTRLTVL.

The rearrangement links TRBV28 to TRBJ2-4; possible D gene TRBD2, 6 bases. V was pared by 4 bases and J by 0 bases, with 16 bases between. The CDR3 covers 17 residues. The germline V gene has CDR1 MDHEN and CDR2 SYDVKM. The CDR3 sequence is CASSSPGLSLAKNIQYF. CDR3 in DNA: TGTGCCAGCAGTTCCCCGGGACTCAGCTTAGCCAAAAACATTCAGTACTTC.

The CDR3 bases are TGTGCCAGCAGACTAACAGGGACCCACGAGCAGTACTTC. Translating gives CASRLTGTHEQYF. The chain links TRBV14 to TRBJ2-7; D might be TRBD1 (6 bases). Germline lookup yields CDR1 SGHDN and CDR2 FVKESK. The V end lost 6 bases, the J end lost 5 bases, and 14 bases lay between the germline ends. This CDR3 spans 13 amino acids.

The chain uses TRBV7-2 and TRBJ2-7; D gene ambiguous. Trimming cost V 2 bases and J 2 bases, with 10 bases left between them. This CDR3 has 14 amino acids. Germline CDR1 SGHTA, CDR2 FQGNSA. CDR3 residues: CASSLYLEPYEQYF. The CDR3 DNA is TGTGCCAGCAGCTTATACCTGGAGCCCTACGAGCAGTACTTC.

The chain recombines TRBV10-3 with TRBJ1-5, with D uncertain. V lost 8 bases, J lost 5 bases, and 13 bases lay in between. This CDR3 is 13 amino acids long. Germline CDR1 reads ENHRY; CDR2 reads SYGVKD. CDR3 sequence reads: CAIRPGVDQPQHF. The CDR3 DNA is TGTGCCATCCGTCCAGGTGTTGATCAGCCCCAGCATTTT.

On this clone itself: One junction end does not reproduce the germline sequence, and a read error may be involved. The rearrangement uses TRBV7-7 and TRBJ2-1; 13 bases are a match to TRBD2. The V gene's germline CDR1 is SSHAT and CDR2 FNYEAQ (reference sequence). This CDR3 is 15 amino acids long. The CDR3 protein is CASSQGLAGVHEQFF. The CDR3 DNA reads as TGTGCTAGCAGCCAAGGACTAGCGGGAGTTCATGAGCAGTTCTTC.

V usage is TRBV6-5 and J usage is TRBJ1-2; no clear D. The V end lost 6 bases, the J end lost 5 bases, and 7 bases lay between the germline ends. The CDR3 totals 11 residues. Per the germline V gene, CDR1 is MNHEY and CDR2 is SVGAGI. The CDR3 here is CASRTLYGYTF. In nucleotides, the CDR3 is TGTGCCAGCAGGACCCTTTATGGCTACACCTTC.

The chain employs TRBV11-1 and TRBJ2-1; D is possibly TRBD1 (6 bases). Germline CDR1 reads SGHAT; CDR2 reads FQDESV (reference sequence). The V end was cut by 3 bases, the J end by 3 bases, with 12 bases between. CDR3 size: 15 residues. In nucleotides, the CDR3 is TGTGCCAGCAGCTTTGGACAGCAAATCTACAATGAGCAGTTCTTC. Its protein product is CASSFGQQIYNEQFF.

This chain uses TRBV5-1 with TRBJ2-7; 8 bases align to TRBD2. V shed 4 bases, J shed 0 bases, and the junction held 6 bases outside the gene matches. The CDR3 has 15 amino acids. From germline, CDR1 is SGHRS and CDR2 YFSETQ. CDR3 amino acids: CASSPSGSLSYEQYF. CDR3 bases: TGCGCCAGCAGCCCCAGCGGGAGCCTCTCCTACGAGCAGTACTTC.

The chain links TRBV19 to TRBJ1-5; 7 bases agree with TRBD1. The CDR3 sequence is 20 residues long. Germline CDR1 is LNHDA and CDR2 is SQIVND (reference sequence). V shed 5 bases, J shed 0 bases, and the junction held 19 bases outside the gene matches. This chain's CDR3 is CASSPTPWAGGVPSNQPQHF. In DNA, the CDR3 is TGTGCCAGTAGTCCGACCCCTTGGGCAGGGGGTGTTCCTAGCAATCAGCCCCAGCATTTT.

The chain is built from TRBV11-2 and TRBJ2-1; weak D call: TRBD2 (6 bases). Germline V gene lookup returns CDR1 SGHAT and CDR2 FQNNGV. This CDR3 comprises 14 residues. The V end was cut by 7 bases, the J end by 6 bases, with 16 bases between. The CDR3, as DNA: TGTGCCAGCAATCCCCGGGAGTTGGCCAATGAGCAGTTCTTC. Translating gives CASNPRELANEQFF.

The CDR3 region is CASSIITSAYNEQFF. The CDR3 coding sequence is TGCGCCAGCAGCATTATTACTAGCGCCTACAATGAGCAGTTCTTC. This chain uses TRBV5-1 with TRBJ2-1, with TRBD2 identical over 7 bases. Germline V gene data show CDR1 as SGHRS and CDR2 as YFSETQ. With V trimmed by 4 bases and J by 2 bases, 6 bases remained unmatched. The CDR3 is 15 amino acids.

The chain has TRBV29-1 and TRBJ1-4; the match to TRBD1 covers 9 bases. V shed 4 bases and J 4 bases; nucleotides not matched to a gene: 4. This CDR3 contains 14 residues. Germline V lookup: CDR1 SQVTM, CDR2 ANQGSEA. In nucleotides, the CDR3 is TGCAGCGTTGCGGACAGGGGTGGTAATGAAAAACTGTTTTTT. Translation gives CSVADRGGNEKLFF. The full variable domain, with the rest looked up from reference TRBV29-1 and TRBJ1-4, is SAVISQKPSRDICQRGTSLTIQCQVDSQVTMMFWYRQQPGQSLTLIATANQGSEATYESGFVIDKFPISRPNLTFSTLTVSNMSPEDSSIYLCSVADRGGNEKLFFGSGTQLSVL.

In this sample, this clone turned up once. This rearrangement joins TRBV10-3 to TRBJ2-5; no clear D gene. This CDR3 is 14 amino acids long. Per germline, CDR1 ENHRY and CDR2 SYGVKD. Trimming removed 10 bases at V and 1 base at J, with 16 bases between. CDR3 nucleotide sequence: TGTGCCACCGCTCCTGGTAGCTCCCAAGAGACCCAGTACTTC. The encoded protein is CATAPGSSQETQYF.

V gene TRBV5-6 combines with J gene TRBJ1-5; a weak D match, TRBD1 (5 bases). CDR3 length equals 14 residues. V shed 2 bases and J shed 5 bases, with 11 bases lying between them. Per the germline V gene, CDR1 is SGHDT and CDR2 is YYEEEE. The CDR3 region has the DNA TGTGCCAGCAGCTTAGCTGACAGTTATCAGCCCCAGCATTTT. Its translation is CASSLADSYQPQHF.

About this clone: This same CDR3 is encoded by further DNA sequences in the sample. DNA of the CDR3: TGCAGTGCTAGGCCCGCCGAGACCCAGTACTTC. This gives the protein CSARPAETQYF. The V call is TRBV20-1, the J call TRBJ2-5; D unclear. Trimming left V 3 bases short and J 5 bases short, with 7 bases between. Germline CDR1 DFQATT, CDR2 SNEGSKA (reference sequence). This CDR3 is built from 11 residues.

J is TRBJ2-3 and V is TRBV7-2; a weak D match, TRBD2 (5 bases). The length of the CDR3 is 13 residues. V was cut by 5 bases and J by 1 base, with 7 bases left in between. Germline V gives CDR1 SGHTA, CDR2 FQGNSA. The CDR3 DNA sequence: TGTGCCAGCAGCGCCGGGGGCACAGATACGCAGTATTTT. It encodes CASSAGGTDTQYF.

This sequence joins TRBV15 and TRBJ2-1; tentatively, D is TRBD2 (6 bases). The CDR3 length is 15 residues. The germline V gene has CDR1 LNHNV and CDR2 YYDKDF (reference sequence). V was shortened by 8 bases and J by 2 bases, with 16 bases between the two germline ends. CDR3 sequence: CATGFRDFTYNEQFF. CDR3 sequence (DNA): TGTGCCACCGGATTCCGGGACTTCACCTACAATGAGCAGTTCTTC.

For this clone: This CDR3 is also generated by other DNA sequences in the sample. The chain recombines TRBV7-2 with TRBJ2-7, with D unresolved. The V gene's germline CDR1 is SGHTA and CDR2 FQGNSA. Trimming cost V 0 bases and J 0 bases, with 6 bases left between them. The CDR3 contains 14 residues. The CDR3 region has the DNA TGTGCCAGCAGCTTAGCGGGGTACTCCTACGAGCAGTACTTC. Protein sequence: CASSLAGYSYEQYF.

This clone has just a few counts. The rearrangement joins TRBV27 to TRBJ1-6; no clear D gene. With 2 bases removed from V and 11 bases from J, the gap between germline ends came to 10 bases. The CDR3 is 13 amino acids. CDR1 and CDR2 (germline): MNHEY, SMNVEV (reference sequence). CDR3 residues: CASSLVERPPLHF. CDR3 DNA: TGTGCCAGCAGTTTAGTAGAACGTCCACCCCTCCACTTT.

The chain uses TRBV6-1 and TRBJ1-5; no reliable D call. The CDR3 is 15 residues long. Germline V gives CDR1 MNHNS, CDR2 SASEGT. The V end was cut by 7 bases, the J end by 2 bases, with 15 bases between. Here the CDR3 reads CASIDGQLGNQPQHF. The DNA for the CDR3 is TGTGCCAGCATAGACGGGCAGTTGGGCAATCAGCCCCAGCATTTT.

This clone appeared a single time. This chain joins TRBV19 and TRBJ1-5, with a possible D match to TRBD1 (6 bases). V was clipped by 1 base and J by 6 bases, with 13 bases between them. Germline-derived CDR1 and CDR2 are LNHDA and SQIVND (reference sequence). The CDR3 is 15 amino acids. This CDR3 reads CASSIVAQGGQPQHF. For the CDR3, the DNA is TGTGCCAGTAGTATAGTCGCACAGGGTGGTCAGCCCCAGCATTTT.

As for this clone: The same CDR3 also results from other DNA sequences found in this sample. This chain links TRBV7-2 with TRBJ2-5; D uncertain. The germline V gene encodes CDR1 SGHTA and CDR2 FQGNSA. The CDR3 has 13 residues. Trimming shortened V by 2 bases and J by 2 bases, and 6 bases separated the two germline ends. This CDR3 is CASSLSRQETQYF. The DNA of the CDR3 is TGTGCCAGCAGCTTAAGCCGGCAAGAGACCCAGTACTTC.

V usage is TRBV5-6 and J usage is TRBJ2-7; D ambiguous. Germline V lookup: CDR1 SGHDT, CDR2 YYEEEE. The CDR3 is 14 residues long. Trimming left V 0 bases short and J 2 bases short, with 9 bases between. CDR3 bases: TGTGCCAGCAGCTTGGAACGGATTCCCTACGAGCAGTACTTC. Translated: CASSLERIPYEQYF.

V gene TRBV28 combines with J gene TRBJ1-3, with TRBD1 matching 12 bases. From germline, CDR1 is MDHEN and CDR2 SYDVKM. The CDR3 totals 18 residues. After removal of 4 bases from V and 4 bases from J, the junction contained 11 bases not matched to a gene. Here the CDR3 reads CASSSPGTGGDKGNTIYF. The CDR3 nucleotides read TGTGCCAGCAGTTCCCCCGGGACAGGGGGCGACAAGGGAAACACCATATATTTT.

About this clone: Other nucleotide sequences in the sample specify the same CDR3. The rearrangement joins TRBV5-1 to TRBJ2-1, with 7 bases matching TRBD1. V lost 4 bases to trimming and J lost 0 bases; unmatched junction nucleotides: 4. This CDR3 spans 15 amino acids. CDR1 is SGHRS, CDR2 YFSETQ, per germline. CDR3 sequence reads: CASSLTGNSYNEQFF. The DNA for the CDR3 is TGCGCCAGCAGCCTGACAGGGAACTCCTACAATGAGCAGTTCTTC.

The chain uses TRBV6-1 and TRBJ2-1; a weak D match, TRBD2 (6 bases). V was shortened by 4 bases and J by 0 bases, with 10 bases between the two germline ends. CDR3 length: 15 amino acids. Germline lookup yields CDR1 MNHNS and CDR2 SASEGT. CDR3 sequence (DNA): TGTGCCAGCAGTGGGGGGGTACGCTCCTACAATGAGCAGTTCTTC. As protein: CASSGGVRSYNEQFF.

This chain uses TRBV18 with TRBJ2-5; D may be TRBD1 (5 bases). Germline loops: CDR1 KGHSH, CDR2 LQKENI. The CDR3 has 15 amino acids. Trimming stripped 0 bases from V and 5 bases from J, with 13 bases between. For the CDR3, the DNA is TGTGCCAGCTCACCACCGAGGACAACCGGGGAGACCCAGTACTTC. It encodes CASSPPRTTGETQYF.